This entry lists 10 T cell receptor beta chains sequenced from one sample in a study of T cell responses to AZD1222 COVID-19 vaccine. Profiled with immunoSEQ multiplex PCR; TCRdb holds only in-frame clones, not every one. Of 90,000 to 120,000 clones in the sample, about 90% were seen once. Sequenced material: peripheral blood, taken 28 days after the second AZD1222 dose. The origin of the receptors is an adult who received the AZD1222 COVID-19 vaccine.

V and J are TRBV18 and TRBJ1-2; possibly TRBD1 for D (6 bases). Per germline, CDR1 KGHSH and CDR2 LQKENI. V shed 5 bases and J shed 4 bases, with 17 bases lying between them. The CDR3 length is 15 residues. The CDR3 loop reads CASSYPDGGGYGYTF. CDR3 coding DNA: TGTGCCAGCTCATACCCGGACGGGGGCGGCTATGGCTACACCTTC.

The CDR3 DNA follows: TGTGCCACCAGCAGGGGAGGAAACACCATATATTTT. Amino acid sequence: CATSRGGNTIYF. This sequence joins TRBV15 and TRBJ1-3; D gene uncertain. The CDR3 covers 12 residues. Germline V gene sequence: CDR1 LNHNV, CDR2 YYDKDF (reference sequence). V shed 3 bases and J shed 4 bases, with 4 bases lying between them.

The chain couples TRBV14 to TRBJ1-1; D is perhaps TRBD1 (6 bases). The CDR3 runs to 16 residues. CDR1 and CDR2 from the germline V gene are SGHDN and FVKESK. Deletions cut 0 bases from V and 4 bases from J, with 15 bases between. CDR3 sequence reads: CASSQDFRGGGTEAFF. DNA of the CDR3: TGTGCCAGCAGCCAAGATTTTAGGGGAGGGGGCACTGAAGCTTTCTTT.

The gene calls are TRBV10-3 and TRBJ2-5; tentative D call: TRBD1 (6 bases). This CDR3 is built from 14 residues. Germline lookup yields CDR1 ENHRY and CDR2 SYGVKD. Trimming removed 3 bases from V and 1 base from J, with 9 bases in between. Here the CDR3 DNA reads TGTGCCATCAGTGACGGACAGACCCAAGAGACCCAGTACTTC. This codes for CAISDGQTQETQYF.

The rearrangement joins TRBV27 to TRBJ2-1; perhaps TRBD1 as D (6 bases). The V gene's germline CDR1 is MNHEY and CDR2 SMNVEV (reference sequence). The ends were cut back, 5 bases at V and 9 bases at J, with 14 bases in the middle. This CDR3 has 13 residues. CDR3 in amino acids: CASSPGTLIEQFF. CDR3 coding DNA: TGTGCCAGCAGTCCTGGGACACTTATTGAGCAGTTCTTC.

In nucleotides, the CDR3 is TGTGCCAGCAGCCAAGATCCAGGGGAGAAGGGCTACACCTTC. This codes for CASSQDPGEKGYTF. The chain recombines TRBV4-2 with TRBJ1-2, with D possibly TRBD1 on 6 matching bases. V dropped 0 bases and J dropped 8 bases, with 13 bases sitting between them. The CDR3 extends over 14 amino acids. Germline-derived CDR1 and CDR2 are LGHNA and YNFKEQ.

This clone was found a few times. The J gene is TRBJ1-1, the V gene TRBV6-1, with 8 bases that match TRBD1. The CDR3 has 15 residues. In germline, CDR1 is MNHNS, CDR2 SASEGT. V trimming: 3 bases; J trimming: 4 bases; junction bases outside the gene matches: 7. This CDR3 reads CASSDQQGAGTEAFF. The CDR3 coding sequence is TGTGCCAGCAGTGACCAGCAGGGGGCGGGCACTGAAGCTTTCTTT.

This chain links TRBV2 with TRBJ2-4; the D gene could be TRBD1 or TRBD2 (6 bases each). The CDR3 is 17 residues long. Trimming left V 2 bases short and J 0 bases short, with 14 bases between. Germline CDR1 and CDR2: SNHLY and FYNNEI. The chain's CDR3 is CASSESLGGLAKNIQYF. CDR3 nucleotide sequence: TGTGCCAGCAGTGAATCCCTAGGGGGACTAGCCAAAAACATTCAGTACTTC.

The V gene is TRBV14, the J gene TRBJ1-4; a possible D gene is TRBD1 (5 bases). The CDR3 is 15 amino acids. The germline gives CDR1 SGHDN, CDR2 FVKESK. V lost 4 bases and J 8 bases, leaving 17 bases between the germline ends. CDR3 nucleotides: TGTGCCAGCAGCCGCCTCCAAGGGGCGCAGGAAAAACTGTTTTTT. As protein: CASSRLQGAQEKLFF.

The genes are TRBV18 and TRBJ1-2; D call uncertain. Germline V gene sequence: CDR1 KGHSH, CDR2 LQKENI. This CDR3 is 13 amino acids long. The germline V and J ends were trimmed by 4 bases and 5 bases, with 11 bases remaining between them. In DNA, the CDR3 is TGTGCCAGCTCACAGGACGGTCGGTATGGCTACACCTTC. Protein sequence: CASSQDGRYGYTF.